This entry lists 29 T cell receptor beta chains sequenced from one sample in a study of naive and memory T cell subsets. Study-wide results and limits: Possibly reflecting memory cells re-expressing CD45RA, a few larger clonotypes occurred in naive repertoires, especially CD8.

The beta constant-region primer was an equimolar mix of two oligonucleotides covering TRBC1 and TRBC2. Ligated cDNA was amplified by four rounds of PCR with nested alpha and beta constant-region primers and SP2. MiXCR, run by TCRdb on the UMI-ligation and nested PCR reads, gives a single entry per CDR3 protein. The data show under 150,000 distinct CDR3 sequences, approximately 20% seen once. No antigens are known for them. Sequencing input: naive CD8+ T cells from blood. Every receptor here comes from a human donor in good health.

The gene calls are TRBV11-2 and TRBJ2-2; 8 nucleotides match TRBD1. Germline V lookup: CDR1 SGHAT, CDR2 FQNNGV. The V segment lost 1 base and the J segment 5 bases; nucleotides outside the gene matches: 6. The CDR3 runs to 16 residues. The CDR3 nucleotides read TGTGCCAGCAGCTTAGGAAGACAGGGGCGGACCGGGGAGCTGTTTTTT. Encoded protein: CASSLGRQGRTGELFF.

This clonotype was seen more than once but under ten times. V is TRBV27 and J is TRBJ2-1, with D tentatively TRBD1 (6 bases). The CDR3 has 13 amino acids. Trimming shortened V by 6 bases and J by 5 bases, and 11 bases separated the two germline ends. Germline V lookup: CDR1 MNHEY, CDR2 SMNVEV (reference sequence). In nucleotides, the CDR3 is TGTGCCAGCAGAGGACAGTGGGACAATGAGCAGTTCTTC. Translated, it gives CASRGQWDNEQFF.

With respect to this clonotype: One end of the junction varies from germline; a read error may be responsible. CDR3 amino acids: CATTGSPRNASAF. The CDR3 nucleotides read TGTGCCACTACAGGGTCCCCCCGTAACGCGAGCGCCTTC. The V call is TRBV5-4, the J call TRBJ1-2; possible D gene TRBD1, 6 bases. The CDR3 contains 13 residues. CDR1 and CDR2 (germline): SGHNT, YYREEE (reference sequence).

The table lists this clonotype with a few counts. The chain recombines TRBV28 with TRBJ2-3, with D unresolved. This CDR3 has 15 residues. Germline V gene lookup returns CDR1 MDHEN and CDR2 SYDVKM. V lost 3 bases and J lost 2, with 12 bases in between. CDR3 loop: CASSFVIPSTDTQYF. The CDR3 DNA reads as TGTGCCAGCAGTTTCGTAATCCCATCCACAGATACGCAGTATTTT.

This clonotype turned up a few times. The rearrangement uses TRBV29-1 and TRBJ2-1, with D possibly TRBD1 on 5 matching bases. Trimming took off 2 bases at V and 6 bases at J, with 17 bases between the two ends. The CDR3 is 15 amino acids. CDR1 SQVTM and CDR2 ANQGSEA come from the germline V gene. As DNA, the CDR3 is TGCAGCGTTGAACCGTTTCTAACAGGAAGCAATGAGCAGTTCTTC. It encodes CSVEPFLTGSNEQFF.

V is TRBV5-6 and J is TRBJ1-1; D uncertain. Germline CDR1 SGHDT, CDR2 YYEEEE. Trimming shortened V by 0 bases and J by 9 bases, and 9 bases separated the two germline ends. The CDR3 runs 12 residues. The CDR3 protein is CASSLGGSKAFF. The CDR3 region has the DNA TGTGCCAGCAGCTTGGGCGGGTCTAAAGCTTTCTTT. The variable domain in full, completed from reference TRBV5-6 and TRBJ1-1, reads DAGVTQSPTHLIKTRGQQVTLRCSPKSGHDTVSWYQQALGQGPQFIFQYYEEEERQRGNFPDRFSGHQFPNYSSELNVNALLLGDSALYLCASSLGGSKAFFGQGTRLTVV.

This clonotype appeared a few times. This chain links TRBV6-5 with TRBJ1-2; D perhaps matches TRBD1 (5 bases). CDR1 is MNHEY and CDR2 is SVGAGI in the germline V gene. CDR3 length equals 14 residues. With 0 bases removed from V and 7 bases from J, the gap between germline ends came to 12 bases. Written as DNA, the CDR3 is TGTGCCAGCAGTTACTCGACAGACCAGAGTGGCTACACCTTC. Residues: CASSYSTDQSGYTF.

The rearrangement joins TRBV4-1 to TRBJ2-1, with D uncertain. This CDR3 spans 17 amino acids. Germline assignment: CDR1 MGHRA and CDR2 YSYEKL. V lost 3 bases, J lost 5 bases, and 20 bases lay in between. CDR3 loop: CASSHPGGPRDHNEQFF. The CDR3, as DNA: TGCGCCAGCAGCCACCCCGGCGGCCCCCGTGACCACAATGAGCAGTTCTTC.

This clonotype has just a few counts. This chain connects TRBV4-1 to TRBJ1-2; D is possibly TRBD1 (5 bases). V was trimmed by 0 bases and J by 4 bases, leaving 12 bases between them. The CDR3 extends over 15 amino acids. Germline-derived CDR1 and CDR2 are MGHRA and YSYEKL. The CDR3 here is CASSQDLRGSYGYTF. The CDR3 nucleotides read TGCGCCAGCAGCCAAGATCTGAGGGGCTCCTATGGCTACACCTTC.

CDR3 loop: CASSLGRGADEQYF. For the CDR3, the DNA is TGTGCCAGCAGTTTAGGTCGGGGGGCGGACGAGCAGTACTTC. This chain connects TRBV28 to TRBJ2-7; a possible D gene is TRBD2 (7 bases). This CDR3 is built from 14 residues. Looked up from germline, CDR1 is MDHEN and CDR2 is SYDVKM. Trimming left V 2 bases short and J 5 bases short, with 13 bases between.

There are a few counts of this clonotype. CDR3 bases: TGTGCCAGCAGTCGGTTTTACCGGCCCCCAGCTTTCTTT. Translated, it gives CASSRFYRPPAFF. The chain employs TRBV7-9 and TRBJ1-1; D ambiguous. The CDR3 sequence is 13 residues long. The germline CDR1 and CDR2 sequences are SEHNR and FQNEAQ (reference sequence). V lost 6 bases and J lost 10, with 18 bases in between.

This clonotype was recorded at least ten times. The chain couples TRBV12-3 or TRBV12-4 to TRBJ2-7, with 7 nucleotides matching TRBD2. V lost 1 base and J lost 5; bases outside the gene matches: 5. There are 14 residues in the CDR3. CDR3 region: CASSLVAGAHEQYF. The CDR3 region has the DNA TGTGCCAGCAGTTTAGTGGCGGGAGCCCACGAGCAGTACTTC.

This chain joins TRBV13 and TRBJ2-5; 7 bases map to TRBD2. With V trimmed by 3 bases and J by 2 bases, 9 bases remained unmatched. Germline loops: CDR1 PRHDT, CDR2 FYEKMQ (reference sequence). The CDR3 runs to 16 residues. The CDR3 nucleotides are TGTGCCAGCAGCTTGTATGGGAGGGCTTTACAAGAGACCCAGTACTTC. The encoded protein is CASSLYGRALQETQYF. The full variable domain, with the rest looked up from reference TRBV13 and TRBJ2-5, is AAGVIQSPRHLIKEKRETATLKCYPIPRHDTVYWYQQGPGQDPQFLISFYEKMQSDKGSIPDRFSAQQFSDYHSELNMSSLELGDSALYFCASSLYGRALQETQYFGPGTRLLVL.

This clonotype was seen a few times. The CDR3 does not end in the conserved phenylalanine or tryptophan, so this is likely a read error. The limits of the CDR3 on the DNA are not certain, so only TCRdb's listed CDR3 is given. This chain's CDR3 is CASSQGTRAEQFY. The chain carries TRBV4-1 and TRBJ2-1; the table names TRBD2, a call not compared with the DNA. The germline gives CDR1 MGHRA, CDR2 YSYEKL. Including both end residues, the CDR3 is 13 amino acids long.

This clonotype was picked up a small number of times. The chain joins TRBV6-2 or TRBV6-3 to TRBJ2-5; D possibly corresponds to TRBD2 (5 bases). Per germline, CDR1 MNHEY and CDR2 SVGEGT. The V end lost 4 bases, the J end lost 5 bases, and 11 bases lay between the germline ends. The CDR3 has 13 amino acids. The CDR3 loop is CASSFRTLETQYF. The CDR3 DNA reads TGTGCCAGCAGTTTCCGGACTCTGGAGACCCAGTACTTC.

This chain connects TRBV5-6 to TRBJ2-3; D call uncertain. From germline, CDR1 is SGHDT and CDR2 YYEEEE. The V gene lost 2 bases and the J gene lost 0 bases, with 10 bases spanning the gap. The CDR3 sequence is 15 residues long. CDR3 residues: CASSFMGSSTDTQYF. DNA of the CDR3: TGTGCCAGCAGCTTTATGGGATCTAGCACAGATACGCAGTATTTT.

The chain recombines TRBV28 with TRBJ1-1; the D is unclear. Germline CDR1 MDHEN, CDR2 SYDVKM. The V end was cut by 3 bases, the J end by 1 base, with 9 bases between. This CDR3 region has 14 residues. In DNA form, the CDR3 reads TGTGCCAGCAGTTTTAGGCTAGCGAACACTGAAGCTTTCTTT. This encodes CASSFRLANTEAFF.

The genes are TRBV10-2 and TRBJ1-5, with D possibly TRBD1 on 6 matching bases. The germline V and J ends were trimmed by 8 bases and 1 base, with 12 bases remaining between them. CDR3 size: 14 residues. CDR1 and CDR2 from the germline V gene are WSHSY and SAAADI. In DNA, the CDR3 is TGCGCCAGCGCAACGCAGGGGAGCAATCAGCCCCAGCATTTT. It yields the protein CASATQGSNQPQHF.

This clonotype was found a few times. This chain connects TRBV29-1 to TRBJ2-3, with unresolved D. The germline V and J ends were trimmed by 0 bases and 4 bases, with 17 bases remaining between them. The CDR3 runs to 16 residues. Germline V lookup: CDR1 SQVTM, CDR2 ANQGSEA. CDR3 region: CSVEDFEDRYADTQYF. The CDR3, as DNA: TGCAGCGTTGAAGATTTTGAGGACCGTTACGCAGATACGCAGTATTTT.

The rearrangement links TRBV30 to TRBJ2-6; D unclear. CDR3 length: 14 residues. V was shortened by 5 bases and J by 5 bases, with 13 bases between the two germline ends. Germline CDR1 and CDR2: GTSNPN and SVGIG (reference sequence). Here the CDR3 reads CAWDTPLRANVLTF. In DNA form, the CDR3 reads TGTGCCTGGGACACGCCACTCAGGGCCAACGTCCTGACTTTC.

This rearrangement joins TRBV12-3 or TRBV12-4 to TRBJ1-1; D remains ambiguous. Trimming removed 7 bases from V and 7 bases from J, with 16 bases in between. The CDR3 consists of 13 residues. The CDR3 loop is CASIVTGEYEAFF. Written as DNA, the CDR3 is TGTGCCAGCATCGTTACGGGTGAATATGAAGCTTTCTTT.

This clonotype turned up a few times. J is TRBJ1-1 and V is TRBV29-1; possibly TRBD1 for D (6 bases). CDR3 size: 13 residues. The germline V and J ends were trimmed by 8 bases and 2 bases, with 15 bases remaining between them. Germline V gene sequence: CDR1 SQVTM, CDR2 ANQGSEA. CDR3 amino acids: CSTHPDSNTEAFF. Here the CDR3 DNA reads TGCAGCACCCACCCGGACAGCAACACTGAAGCTTTCTTT. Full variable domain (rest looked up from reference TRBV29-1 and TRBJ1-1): SAVISQKPSRDICQRGTSLTIQCQVDSQVTMMFWYRQQPGQSLTLIATANQGSEATYESGFVIDKFPISRPNLTFSTLTVSNMSPEDSSIYLCSTHPDSNTEAFFGQGTRLTVV.

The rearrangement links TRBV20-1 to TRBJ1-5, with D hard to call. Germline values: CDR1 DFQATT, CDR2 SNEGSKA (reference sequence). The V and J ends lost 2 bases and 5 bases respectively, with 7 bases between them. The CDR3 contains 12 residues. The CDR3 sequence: CSARHDDQPQHF. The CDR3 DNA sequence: TGCAGTGCTAGACACGACGATCAGCCCCAGCATTTT.

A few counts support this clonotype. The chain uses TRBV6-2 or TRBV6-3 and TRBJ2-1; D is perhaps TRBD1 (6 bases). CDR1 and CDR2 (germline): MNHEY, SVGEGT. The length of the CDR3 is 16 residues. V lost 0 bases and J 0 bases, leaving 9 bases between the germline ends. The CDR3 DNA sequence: TGTGCCAGCAGTTACTCGCAGGACAGCTCCTACAATGAGCAGTTCTTC. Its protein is CASSYSQDSSYNEQFF.

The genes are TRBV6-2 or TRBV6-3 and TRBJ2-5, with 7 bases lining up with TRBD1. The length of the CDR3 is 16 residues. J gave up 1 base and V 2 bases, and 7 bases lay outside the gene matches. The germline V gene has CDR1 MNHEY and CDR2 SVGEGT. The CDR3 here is CASSYGQAIPQETQYF. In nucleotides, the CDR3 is TGTGCCAGCAGTTACGGACAGGCAATACCCCAAGAGACCCAGTACTTC.

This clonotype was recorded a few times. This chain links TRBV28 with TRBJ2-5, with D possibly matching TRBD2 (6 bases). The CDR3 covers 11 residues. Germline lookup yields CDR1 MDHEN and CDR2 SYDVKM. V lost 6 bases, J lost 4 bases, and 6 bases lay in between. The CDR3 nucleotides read TGTGCCAGCAGGCGGGGAGAGACCCAGTACTTC. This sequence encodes CASRRGETQYF.

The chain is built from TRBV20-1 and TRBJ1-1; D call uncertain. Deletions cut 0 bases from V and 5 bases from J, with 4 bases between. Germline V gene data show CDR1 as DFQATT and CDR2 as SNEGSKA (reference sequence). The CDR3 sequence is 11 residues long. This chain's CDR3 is CSARDETEAFF. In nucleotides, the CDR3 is TGCAGTGCTAGAGATGAGACTGAAGCTTTCTTT.

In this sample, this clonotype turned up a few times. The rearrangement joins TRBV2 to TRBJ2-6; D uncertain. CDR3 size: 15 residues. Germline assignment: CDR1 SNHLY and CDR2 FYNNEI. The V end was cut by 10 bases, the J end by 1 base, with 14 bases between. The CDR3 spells CAIAKTRSGANVLTF. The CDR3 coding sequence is TGTGCCATCGCAAAGACCCGTTCTGGGGCCAACGTCCTGACTTTC.

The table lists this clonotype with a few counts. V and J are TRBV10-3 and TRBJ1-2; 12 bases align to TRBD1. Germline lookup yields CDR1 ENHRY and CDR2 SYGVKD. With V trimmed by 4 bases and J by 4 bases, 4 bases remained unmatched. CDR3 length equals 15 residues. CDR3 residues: CAISAGTGGVYGYTF. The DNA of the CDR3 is TGTGCCATCAGTGCAGGGACAGGGGGCGTCTATGGCTACACCTTC.